This T cell receptor (beta chain) was found in a study of shared clonotypes between healthy human individuals. Study-wide findings and caveats: Incomplete sequencing of sorted subsets was indicated by rarefaction despite large depth. Blood was the only sampled material, and tissue repertoires likely differ.

The run depth of the assay was deep. Profiling relied on immunoSEQ multiplex PCR, and the TCRdb table lists in-frame clones only, not all of them. The sample records about 2.4 million clones, approximately 94% being singletons. Germline V CDR1 and CDR2: SGHDN, FVKESK. The CDR3 spans 12 residues. The V end lost 2 bases, the J end lost 4 bases, and 5 bases lay between the germline ends. Researchers partitioned CD4+ cells into CD45RA+ naive and CD45RA-negative memory subsets. Regarding this clone: Its antigen remains unknown.

This clonotype originated in a man younger than 35 in good health. The chain joins TRBV14 to TRBJ1-2; D unresolved. The source material was naive CD4+ T cells sorted from blood. Subset in this sample: CD45RA+ positively selected. For the CDR3, the DNA is TGTGCCAGCAGCCAACTAAGCTATGGCTACACCTTC. Encoded protein: CASSQLSYGYTF.